A selection of T cell receptor beta chains follows, all from one sample in a study of identical twins. TCRdb passed the 5' RACE reads through MiXCR, listing each CDR3 protein once. There are approximately 690,000 distinct CDR3 sequences in the sample; approximately 6.1% occur only once, and around 2% lies in the top ten. Sequencing input: naive T cells sorted from blood. The receptors were gathered from a man aged 18-30 years in good health. Each CDR3 is given with its conserved first and last residue. A D gene is named only where the DNA matches it firmly. Clone size is given for some rows only: seen once, a few or many times, or a class if the clone is expanded.

D gene	clone size	CDR3 length	J gene	V gene	CDR3 DNA	CDR3 protein
TRBD1	many	14	TRBJ1-4	TRBV7-9	TGTGCCAGCAGAGTTGGACAGGGGGAAGAAAAACTGTTTTTT	CASRVGQGEEKLFF
TRBD2	few	14	TRBJ2-3	TRBV2	TGTGCCAGCAGTGGAATAGCGGGGGGAGATACGCAGTATTTT	CASSGIAGGDTQYF
TRBD1	many	13	TRBJ1-2	TRBV2	TGTGCCAGCAGTCGACAGGGGGTTCGCGGCTACACCTTC	CASSRQGVRGYTF
NA	many	12	TRBJ1-2	TRBV7-2	TGTGCCACCAAATTAGGGGTGCCTGGCTACACCTTC	CATKLGVPGYTF
NA	many	15	TRBJ2-5	TRBV7-2	TGTGCCAGCAGCTTAACAACAGGGAAATTGGAGACCCAGTACTTC	CASSLTTGKLETQYF
NA	many	14	TRBJ2-5	TRBV20-1	TGCAGTGCGTCGATGGGGAGTGTCCAAGAGACCCAGTACTTC	CSASMGSVQETQYF
NA	many	14	TRBJ1-2	TRBV5-1	TGCGCCAGCAGCTTGGGACTGAGAAACTATGGCTACACCTTC	CASSLGLRNYGYTF
NA	many	13	TRBJ2-5	TRBV15	TGTGCCACCAGCTCTGGGTTTCGGGAGACCCAGTACTTC	CATSSGFRETQYF
NA	many	15	TRBJ2-6	TRBV30	TGTGCCTGGAGTGGACAGAACTCTGGGGCCAACGTCCTGACTTTC	CAWSGQNSGANVLTF
NA	few	14	TRBJ1-6	TRBV5-1	TGCGCCAGCAGCCCAGACCCAGCGGGGGCACCCCTCCACTTT	CASSPDPAGAPLHF
NA	few	18	TRBJ2-7	TRBV27	TGTGCCAGCAGTTTCCTTCCCTCCGGACCAACGGTCTCCTACGAGCAGTACTTC	CASSFLPSGPTVSYEQYF
NA	many	14	TRBJ2-7	TRBV6-5	TGTGCCAGCAGTTACTCTTCGGACAGTTACGAGCAGTACTTC	CASSYSSDSYEQYF
NA	many	13	TRBJ2-5	TRBV20-1	TGCAGTGCTAGAGGAAACGGCGCGGAGACCCAGTACTTC	CSARGNGAETQYF
NA	NA	14	TRBJ1-1	TRBV6-5	TGTGCCAGCAGTTCCACAGGGTCCCTCACTGAAGCTTTCTTT	CASSSTGSLTEAFF